These 28 T cell receptor beta chains were all obtained from the same sample, sequenced in a study of cytomegalovirus exposure and HLA in healthy donors. Primers included in the PCR were 60 Vbeta and 13 Jbeta primers. The table came from immunoSEQ multiplex PCR; TCRdb's copy has only in-frame clones and leaves some out. The sample has about 230,000 clones; about 85% are singletons. The sample taken for sequencing was PBMCs. These receptors originate from a girl aged 2-10 years in good health and CMV-seronegative.

The chain carries TRBV2 and TRBJ2-6; 10 bases match TRBD1. This CDR3 has 17 residues. V gave up 5 bases and J gave up 0 bases; unmatched junction bases: 4. Germline-derived CDR1 and CDR2 are SNHLY and FYNNEI. In nucleotides, the CDR3 is TGTGCCAGCAGTTTGACAGGGGGCCTCTCTGGGGCCAACGTCCTGACTTTC. Protein: CASSLTGGLSGANVLTF.

This clone was seen a single time. V and J are TRBV29-1 and TRBJ2-7; 9 bases align to TRBD1. The ends lost 6 bases at V and 0 bases at J; junction bases unmatched: 6. Germline V gives CDR1 SQVTM, CDR2 ANQGSEA. This CDR3 spans 14 amino acids. The CDR3 nucleotides read TGCAGCGTAAGGGACAGGGACGGCTCCTACGAGCAGTACTTC. Its translation: CSVRDRDGSYEQYF.

This sequence joins TRBV5-1 and TRBJ1-2; 9 bases fit TRBD1. J was trimmed by 4 bases and V by 4 bases; bases with no gene match: 8. The CDR3 extends over 15 amino acids. CDR1 is SGHRS, CDR2 YFSETQ, per germline. The CDR3 DNA reads as TGCGCCAGCAGCGACGACAGGGGGGGATTCTATGGCTACACCTTC. This gives the protein CASSDDRGGFYGYTF.

The V call is TRBV6-6, the J call TRBJ1-2; the match to TRBD1 covers 8 bases. Unmatched junction bases numbered 3, after V lost 8 bases and J lost 4 bases. CDR1 MNHNY and CDR2 SVGAGI come from the germline V gene (reference sequence). The CDR3 contains 12 residues. CDR3: CASHDRGYGYTF. CDR3 bases: TGTGCCAGCCACGACAGGGGCTATGGCTACACCTTC.

The rearrangement links TRBV6-1 to TRBJ1-5; 9 nucleotides line up with TRBD1. Per germline, CDR1 MNHNS and CDR2 SASEGT. V gave up 5 bases and J gave up 4 bases; unmatched junction bases: 6. CDR3 length: 15 amino acids. CDR3 coding DNA: TGTGCCAGCAGTTCCGGGACAGGGAAAAATCAGCCCCAGCATTTT. It translates to CASSSGTGKNQPQHF.

The chain is built from TRBV27 and TRBJ1-4; 7 nucleotides match TRBD1. The V segment lost 8 bases and the J segment 7 bases; nucleotides outside the gene matches: 4. The length of the CDR3 is 12 residues. Germline CDR1 is MNHEY and CDR2 is SMNVEV (reference sequence). As DNA, the CDR3 is TGTGCCAGCCGCACAGGGGTTGAAAAACTGTTTTTT. Translating gives CASRTGVEKLFF.

The chain recombines TRBV19 with TRBJ2-1; 7 nucleotides align to TRBD1. The germline CDR1 and CDR2 sequences are LNHDA and SQIVND (reference sequence). The CDR3 loop spans 17 amino acids. With 6 bases clipped from V and 0 bases from J, the junction kept 11 bases outside the gene matches. CDR3 sequence reads: CASSPFPGQSSYNEQFF. The DNA of the CDR3 is TGTGCCAGTAGCCCTTTCCCGGGACAGAGCTCCTACAATGAGCAGTTCTTC. Combining the CDR3 with reference TRBV19 and TRBJ2-1 gives the whole variable domain DGGITQSPKYLFRKEGQNVTLSCEQNLNHDAMYWYRQDPGQGLRLIYYSQIVNDFQKGDIAEGYSVSREKKESFPLTVTSAQKNPTAFYLCASSPFPGQSSYNEQFFGPGTRLTVL.

J is TRBJ2-2 and V is TRBV25-1; D is perhaps TRBD1 (6 bases). The CDR3 has 15 residues. In germline, CDR1 is MGHDK, CDR2 SYGVNS. Trimming removed 6 bases from V and 6 bases from J, with 17 bases in between. The CDR3 here is CASRPDQGGPGELFF. Written as DNA, the CDR3 is TGTGCCAGCAGGCCGGACCAAGGGGGACCCGGGGAGCTGTTTTTT. Full variable domain (missing parts from reference TRBV25-1 and TRBJ2-2): EADIYQTPRYLVIGTGKKITLECSQTMGHDKMYWYQQDPGMELHLIHYSYGVNSTEKGDLSSESTVSRIRTEHFPLTLESARPSHTSQYLCASRPDQGGPGELFFGEGSRLTVL.

The rearrangement uses TRBV19 and TRBJ2-1; TRBD2 aligns across 15 bases. V lost 5 bases, J lost 5 bases, and 7 bases stayed unmatched. CDR1 and CDR2 from the germline V gene are LNHDA and SQIVND (reference sequence). The CDR3 extends over 17 amino acids. Written as DNA, the CDR3 is TGTGCCAGTAGTCTCGGGACTAGCGGGAGGATTGACAATGAGCAGTTCTTC. This translates into CASSLGTSGRIDNEQFF. The complete variable domain, with remaining parts taken from reference TRBV19 and TRBJ2-1, reads DGGITQSPKYLFRKEGQNVTLSCEQNLNHDAMYWYRQDPGQGLRLIYYSQIVNDFQKGDIAEGYSVSREKKESFPLTVTSAQKNPTAFYLCASSLGTSGRIDNEQFFGPGTRLTVL.

The rearrangement links TRBV27 to TRBJ1-1; D gene unclear. Germline-derived CDR1 and CDR2 are MNHEY and SMNVEV (reference sequence). The CDR3 contains 17 residues. The V and J ends lost 0 bases and 1 base respectively, with 15 bases between them. The CDR3 loop reads CASSLSPQDWANTEAFF. The CDR3 coding sequence is TGTGCCAGCAGTTTATCTCCCCAGGACTGGGCGAACACTGAAGCTTTCTTT.

This chain links TRBV7-9 with TRBJ1-2; the match to TRBD1 covers 8 bases. CDR1 is SEHNR, CDR2 FQNEAQ, per germline (reference sequence). This CDR3 is built from 13 residues. The ends lost 4 bases at V and 8 bases at J; junction bases unmatched: 6. This CDR3 is CASSSGQGGGYTF. The CDR3 coding sequence is TGTGCCAGCAGCTCAGGACAGGGTGGAGGCTACACCTTC. Full variable domain (missing parts from reference TRBV7-9 and TRBJ1-2): DTGVSQNPRHKITKRGQNVTFRCDPISEHNRLYWYRQTLGQGPEFLTYFQNEAQLEKSRLLSDRFSAERPKGSFSTLEIQRTEQGDSAMYLCASSSGQGGGYTFGSGTRLTVV.

The CDR3: CASSLGELTGAQQYF. For the CDR3, the DNA is TGTGCCAGCAGCTTGGGAGAGCTGACAGGGGCTCAGCAGTACTTC. This chain joins TRBV13 and TRBJ2-7; 8 bases align to TRBD1. Germline CDR1 reads PRHDT; CDR2 reads FYEKMQ (reference sequence). The CDR3 is made up of 15 amino acids. V lost 3 bases, J lost 8 bases, and 12 bases stayed unmatched.

The chain couples TRBV9 to TRBJ1-5; TRBD1 matches at 7 bases. J lost 7 bases, V lost 4 bases, and 11 bases had no gene match. The germline V gene has CDR1 SGDLS and CDR2 YYNGEE. This CDR3 contains 15 residues. CDR3 bases: TGTGCCAGCAGCACCGAGACAGGGTGGAACCAGCCCCAGCATTTT. This sequence encodes CASSTETGWNQPQHF.

This sequence joins TRBV27 and TRBJ2-1, with D tentatively TRBD1 (6 bases). The germline V gene has CDR1 MNHEY and CDR2 SMNVEV (reference sequence). This CDR3 is 15 amino acids long. Trimming left V 5 bases short and J 5 bases short, with 16 bases between. The CDR3 DNA reads as TGTGCCAGCAGTGACACAGGGAGACCAGACAATGAGCAGTTCTTC. It encodes CASSDTGRPDNEQFF.

This clone turned up a few times. V usage is TRBV5-1 and J usage is TRBJ2-7; 9 nucleotides match TRBD1. Germline values: CDR1 SGHRS, CDR2 YFSETQ. The CDR3 length is 14 residues. Trimming at V came to 2 bases and at J to 7 bases, leaving 7 bases not matched to a gene. CDR3 nucleotide sequence: TGCGCCAGCAGCTTAGACAGGGGGAGTCGGGAGCAGTACTTC. This gives the protein CASSLDRGSREQYF.

The CDR3 DNA reads TGCGCCAGCAGCACCGGGACTCAGAAGAGCTCCTATAATTCACCCCTCCACTTT. Translated, it gives CASSTGTQKSSYNSPLHF. This sequence joins TRBV5-1 and TRBJ1-6, with a tentative D call TRBD1 (5 bases). The V and J ends lost 4 bases and 0 bases respectively, with 17 bases between them. Germline V gene sequence: CDR1 SGHRS, CDR2 YFSETQ. This CDR3 is 18 amino acids long.

The genes are TRBV27 and TRBJ2-7; 9 nucleotides align to TRBD1. The CDR3 loop spans 15 amino acids. Germline V gene sequence: CDR1 MNHEY, CDR2 SMNVEV (reference sequence). J lost 6 bases, V lost 2 bases, and 8 bases had no gene match. The CDR3 bases are TGTGCCAGCAGTTTAACGCGGACAGGGGTGGGCGAGCAGTACTTC. Translation: CASSLTRTGVGEQYF.

This chain connects TRBV21-1 to TRBJ1-1. TRBV21-1 is described as a pseudogene. This CDR3 is built from 11 residues. In DNA, the CDR3 is TGTGCCAGCAGCGAGGGCAGTGAAGCTTTCTTT. This encodes CASSEGSEAFF.

This clone showed up just a few times. One junction end disagrees with the germline gene, perhaps due to a read error. The chain is built from TRBV6-1 and TRBJ1-4, with D perhaps TRBD1 (5 bases). Germline-derived CDR1 and CDR2 are MNHNS and SASEGT. CDR3 length: 12 amino acids. The CDR3 DNA sequence: TGTGCCAGCAGTGAAGAAGCGGGACGGGGTTCTTTT. Translated: CASSEEAGRGSF.

The rearrangement joins TRBV5-1 to TRBJ2-1; TRBD2 might be the D (6 bases). Per the germline V gene, CDR1 is SGHRS and CDR2 is YFSETQ. This CDR3 has 19 amino acids. Trimming pared 0 bases from V and 0 bases from J, leaving 19 bases between. This CDR3 reads CASSLVALAGPSSYNEQFF. In DNA form, the CDR3 reads TGCGCCAGCAGCTTGGTAGCATTGGCGGGGCCGAGCTCCTACAATGAGCAGTTCTTC.

The chain combines TRBV11-2 with TRBJ2-7; D is ambiguous. Germline V CDR1 and CDR2: SGHAT, FQNNGV. The CDR3 has 15 residues. V lost 5 bases to trimming and J lost 0 bases, with 14 bases between them. CDR3 protein: CASSLRGRSSYEQYF. The CDR3 nucleotides are TGTGCCAGCAGCCTCCGAGGAAGGAGCTCCTACGAGCAGTACTTC.

The chain carries TRBV9 and TRBJ1-5; a weak D match, TRBD1 (6 bases). The length of the CDR3 is 16 residues. CDR1 is SGDLS and CDR2 is YYNGEE in the germline V gene. Trimming shortened V by 0 bases and J by 5 bases, and 15 bases separated the two germline ends. DNA for the CDR3: TGTGCCAGCAGCGTAGGGGACATAGGGGGAGATCAGCCCCAGCATTTT. Protein sequence: CASSVGDIGGDQPQHF. Drawing the rest from reference TRBV9 and TRBJ1-5, the complete variable domain is DSGVTQTPKHLITATGQRVTLRCSPRSGDLSVYWYQQSLDQGLQFLIQYYNGEERAKGNILERFSAQQFPDLHSELNLSSLELGDSALYFCASSVGDIGGDQPQHFGDGTRLSIL.

The gene calls are TRBV7-7 and TRBJ2-2, with TRBD1 matching over 8 bases. V trimming: 5 bases; J trimming: 5 bases; junction bases outside the gene matches: 16. The germline CDR1 and CDR2 sequences are SSHAT and FNYEAQ (reference sequence). CDR3 length: 18 residues. The CDR3 region is CASSPRAISDRVTGELFF. CDR3 coding DNA: TGTGCCAGCAGCCCAAGGGCGATTTCGGACAGGGTAACCGGGGAGCTGTTTTTT.

This sequence joins TRBV6-6 and TRBJ2-5, with D uncertain. Trimming took 2 bases from V and 3 from J, leaving 10 bases between them. Germline V gene lookup returns CDR1 MNHNY and CDR2 SVGAGI (reference sequence). The CDR3 runs 14 residues. The CDR3 loop is CASSYRSPEETQYF. The CDR3 region has the DNA TGTGCCAGCAGTTACAGGAGCCCTGAAGAGACCCAGTACTTC.

The rearrangement uses TRBV6-7 and TRBJ2-7; the match to TRBD1 covers 7 bases. TRBV6-7 is known as an ORF, though its function is uncertain. The CDR3 is made up of 14 amino acids. V shed 7 bases and J 1 base; nucleotides not matched to a gene: 7. CDR3 nucleotides: TGTGCCAGCAACTCCGGGACAGAGTCCTACGAGCAGTACTTC. As protein: CASNSGTESYEQYF.

As DNA, the CDR3 is TGTGCCAGCAGCTTGTGGCGGGGGGGGGCCATGAACACTGAAGCTTTCTTT. Translating gives CASSLWRGGAMNTEAFF. The V gene is TRBV5-5, the J gene TRBJ1-1; a possible D gene is TRBD1 (6 bases). This CDR3 is built from 17 residues. The V end lost 1 base, the J end lost 0 bases, and 16 bases lay between the germline ends. Germline V gives CDR1 SGHKS, CDR2 YYEKEE (reference sequence).

J is TRBJ1-2 and V is TRBV27; 7 nucleotides agree with TRBD1. V lost 3 bases, J lost 5 bases, and 9 bases stayed unmatched. From germline, CDR1 is MNHEY and CDR2 SMNVEV (reference sequence). The CDR3 is 15 amino acids. CDR3 amino acids: CASSLSGTALYGYTF. In nucleotides, the CDR3 is TGTGCCAGCAGTTTGTCCGGGACAGCACTTTATGGCTACACCTTC.

V is TRBV14 and J is TRBJ1-6, with TRBD1 identical over 8 bases. Germline CDR1 is SGHDN and CDR2 is FVKESK. CDR3 length: 20 residues. V lost 0 bases and J lost 0; bases outside the gene matches: 10. The CDR3 here is CASSQDGRGPGSSYNSPLHF. The CDR3 DNA reads TGTGCCAGCAGCCAAGATGGCAGGGGGCCGGGGAGCTCCTATAATTCACCCCTCCACTTT. Supplemented by reference TRBV14 and TRBJ1-6, the full variable domain reads EAGVTQFPSHSVIEKGQTVTLRCDPISGHDNLYWYRRVMGKEIKFLLHFVKESKQDESGMPNNRFLAERTGGTYSTLKVQPAELEDSGVYFCASSQDGRGPGSSYNSPLHFGNGTRLTVT.